The 4 T cell receptor beta chains below all came from one sample that was sequenced in a study of cytomegalovirus exposure and HLA in healthy donors. PCR employed 60 Vbeta and 13 Jbeta primers. Here immunoSEQ multiplex PCR was the method, and the copy in TCRdb shows in-frame clones only, minus some. The sample shows more than 110,000 clones, around 80% of them seen only once. The sample was PBMCs. Receptors were obtained from a man between 50 and 59 years old in good health and CMV-seronegative.

This chain links TRBV5-5 with TRBJ2-2; TRBD1 is a possible D gene (6 bases). Trimming removed 4 bases at V and 1 base at J, with 8 bases between. There are 14 residues in the CDR3. The germline V gene encodes CDR1 SGHKS and CDR2 YYEKEE (reference sequence). The CDR3 protein is CASSPGQNTGELFF. The CDR3 DNA reads TGTGCCAGCAGCCCGGGACAGAACACCGGGGAGCTGTTTTTT. Supplemented by reference TRBV5-5 and TRBJ2-2, the full variable domain reads DAGVTQSPTHLIKTRGQQVTLRCSPISGHKSVSWYQQVLGQGPQFIFQYYEKEERGRGNFPDRFSARQFPNYSSELNVNALLLGDSALYLCASSPGQNTGELFFGEGSRLTVL.

The chain links TRBV5-3 to TRBJ2-3, with TRBD2 matching over 10 bases. TRBV5-3 is noted as an ORF with a role that remains uncertain. V dropped 5 bases and J dropped 5; count of bases not matched to a gene: 11. The CDR3 spans 16 residues. CDR3 DNA: TGTGCCAGAAGTTGTGAGCGGGGGGGCCCACTAGATACGCAGTATTTT. Its protein is CARSCERGGPLDTQYF.

The rearrangement links TRBV18 to TRBJ2-3; D possibly corresponds to TRBD1 (5 bases). V dropped 1 base and J dropped 1 base, with 9 bases sitting between them. The CDR3 has 15 residues. CDR1 and CDR2 from the germline V gene are KGHSH and LQKENI. CDR3 bases: TGTGCCAGCTCACCACAAGACAGAGGCACAGATACGCAGTATTTT. Its translation: CASSPQDRGTDTQYF.

V gene TRBV11-3 combines with J gene TRBJ2-7, with TRBD1 matching 8 bases. Germline CDR1 SGHNT, CDR2 YENEEA. Trimming took 3 bases from V and 0 from J; bases not matched to a gene: 7. This CDR3 has 16 amino acids. In nucleotides, the CDR3 is TGTGCCAGCAGCTTGGGACAGGCCGCTCTCTCCTACGAGCAGTACTTC. This codes for CASSLGQAALSYEQYF.